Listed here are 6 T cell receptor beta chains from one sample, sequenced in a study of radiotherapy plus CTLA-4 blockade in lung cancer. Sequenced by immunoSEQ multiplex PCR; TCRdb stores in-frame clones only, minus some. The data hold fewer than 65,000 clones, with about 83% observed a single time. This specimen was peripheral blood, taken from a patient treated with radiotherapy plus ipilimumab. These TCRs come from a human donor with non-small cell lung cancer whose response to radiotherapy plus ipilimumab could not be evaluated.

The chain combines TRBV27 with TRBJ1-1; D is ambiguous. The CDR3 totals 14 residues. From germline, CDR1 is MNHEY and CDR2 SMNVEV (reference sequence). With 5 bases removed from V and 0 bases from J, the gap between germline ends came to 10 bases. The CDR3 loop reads CASSGRSLNTEAFF. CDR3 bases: TGTGCCAGCAGTGGGAGAAGCTTGAACACTGAAGCTTTCTTT.

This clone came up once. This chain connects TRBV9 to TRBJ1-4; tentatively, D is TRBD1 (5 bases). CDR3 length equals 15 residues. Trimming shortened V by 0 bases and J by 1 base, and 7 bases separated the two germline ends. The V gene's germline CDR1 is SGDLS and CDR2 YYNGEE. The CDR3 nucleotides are TGTGCCAGCAGCGTAGGCGGGGGAACTAATGAAAAACTGTTTTTT. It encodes CASSVGGGTNEKLFF.

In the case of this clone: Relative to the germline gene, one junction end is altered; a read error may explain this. CDR3 loop: CASSLAGGVETQYF. CDR3 coding DNA: TGTGCTAGCAGCTTAGCTGGCGGCGTCGAGACCCAGTACTTC. This sequence joins TRBV7-7 and TRBJ2-5; D not certain. This CDR3 has 14 amino acids. Germline assignment: CDR1 SSHAT and CDR2 FNYEAQ (reference sequence).

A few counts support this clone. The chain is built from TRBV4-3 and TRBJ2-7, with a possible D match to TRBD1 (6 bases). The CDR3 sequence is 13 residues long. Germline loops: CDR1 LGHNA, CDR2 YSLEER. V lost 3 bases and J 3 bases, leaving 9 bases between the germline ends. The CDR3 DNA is TGCGCCAGCAGCCAGGCACAGGGCTACGAGCAGTACTTC. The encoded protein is CASSQAQGYEQYF.

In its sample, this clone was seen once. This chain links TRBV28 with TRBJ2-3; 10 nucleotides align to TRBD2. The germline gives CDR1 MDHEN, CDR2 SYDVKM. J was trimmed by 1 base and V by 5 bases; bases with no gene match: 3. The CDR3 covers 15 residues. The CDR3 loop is CASSRSGRGTDTQYF. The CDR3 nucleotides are TGTGCCAGCAGTAGAAGCGGGAGGGGCACAGATACGCAGTATTTT.

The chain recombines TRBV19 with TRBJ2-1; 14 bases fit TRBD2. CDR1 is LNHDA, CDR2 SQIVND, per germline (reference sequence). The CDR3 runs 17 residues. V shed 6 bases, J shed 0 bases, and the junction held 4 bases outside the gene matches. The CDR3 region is CASSGTSGGSSYNEQFF. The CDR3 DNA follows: TGTGCCAGTAGCGGGACTAGCGGGGGAAGCTCCTACAATGAGCAGTTCTTC.